This T cell receptor (beta chain) appears in the sequencing data of a study of CD8 T cells in ankylosing spondylitis. Study-wide results and limits: In ankylosing spondylitis patients, matched synovial fluid reportedly showed significant enrichment of disease-linked clones. Past research had described some motif variants in reactive arthritis synovial fluid and blood. Characteristic, it appeared, of ankylosing spondylitis blood was a TCR beta motif of about eight highly homologous variants.

TCRdb processed the 5' RACE reads anew with MiXCR; each CDR3 protein has one entry. Here the sample spans more than 250,000 distinct CDR3 sequences, 8% being singletons. From germline, CDR1 is SEHNR and CDR2 FQNEAQ (reference sequence). Trimming removed 5 bases from V and 2 bases from J; junction bases left unmatched: 14. The CDR3 is made up of 17 amino acids. As for this clonotype: Its target is not known.

Material: blood, either unsorted or a sorted T cell fraction (not recorded which). The source of this sequence is a male donor with ankylosing spondylitis. The chain is built from TRBV7-9 and TRBJ2-7, with 8 bases matching TRBD1. CDR3 nucleotides: TGTGCCAGCAGCAAGACAGGGGCCCAAACCTACGCCTACGAGCAGTACTTC. Amino acid sequence: CASSKTGAQTYAYEQYF.